These 29 T cell receptor beta chains share one sample of origin, sequenced in a study of T-cell reconstitution after alpha-beta-depleted transplantation in children. Construction of the TCRbeta library involved unique molecular identifiers. TCRdb reanalysed the PCR reads using MiXCR and keeps one entry per CDR3 protein. The sample lists more than 90,000 distinct CDR3 sequences, 7.5% to 9.5% seen once, with 5.5% to 7% in the top ten. The material was PBMCs from the stem cell graft donor, obtained from the stem cell graft. The receptors come from a human donor who donated a stem cell graft to a child with congenital amegakaryocytic thrombocytopenia.

This clonotype was picked up many times. The chain has TRBV20-1 and TRBJ1-1; 8 bases fit TRBD1. This CDR3 has 13 amino acids. V gave up 1 base and J gave up 4 bases; unmatched junction bases: 2. Germline CDR1 DFQATT, CDR2 SNEGSKA (reference sequence). The CDR3 region has the DNA TGCAGTGCTAGAGGCACAGGGGGCACTGAAGCTTTCTTT. Amino acids: CSARGTGGTEAFF.

This clonotype was observed many times. The V gene is TRBV7-9, the J gene TRBJ2-7; 8 bases line up with TRBD1. There are 13 residues in the CDR3. Germline loops: CDR1 SEHNR, CDR2 FQNEAQ (reference sequence). Trimming at V came to 5 bases and at J to 3 bases, leaving 3 bases not matched to a gene. The DNA of the CDR3 is TGTGCCAGCAGCAAAGGGACAGGCTACGAGCAGTACTTC. Its protein is CASSKGTGYEQYF.

This clonotype occurred many times. This chain connects TRBV5-6 to TRBJ2-5, with unresolved D. V lost 3 bases, J lost 5 bases, and 5 bases lay in between. From germline, CDR1 is SGHDT and CDR2 YYEEEE. This CDR3 region has 11 residues. CDR3 in amino acids: CASSSGETQYF. In nucleotides, the CDR3 is TGTGCCAGCAGCTCCGGGGAGACCCAGTACTTC. Filled out from reference TRBV5-6 and TRBJ2-5, the complete variable domain reads DAGVTQSPTHLIKTRGQQVTLRCSPKSGHDTVSWYQQALGQGPQFIFQYYEEEERQRGNFPDRFSGHQFPNYSSELNVNALLLGDSALYLCASSSGETQYFGPGTRLLVL.

Notes on this clonotype: Just one base apart from a much larger clone, this may be a read error. The rearrangement joins TRBV5-1 to TRBJ2-4, with D hard to call. The CDR3 has 12 amino acids. The germline V gene has CDR1 SGHRS and CDR2 YFSETQ. The CDR3 nucleotides are TGCGCCAGCAGCTACAGAAAAAACAGTCAGTACTTC. Translation: CASSYRKNSQYF. Drawing the rest from reference TRBV5-1 and TRBJ2-4, the complete variable domain is KAGVTQTPRYLIKTRGQQVTLSCSPISGHRSVSWYQQTPGQGLQFLFEYFSETQRNKGNFPGRFSGRQFSNSRSEMNVSTLELGDSALYLCASSYRKNSQYFGAGTRLSVL.

This clonotype was seen ten or more times. The chain employs TRBV5-1 and TRBJ2-5; 11 bases are a match to TRBD1. J lost 6 bases, V lost 0 bases, and 4 bases had no gene match. Germline CDR1 SGHRS, CDR2 YFSETQ. CDR3 length: 15 amino acids. CDR3 sequence (DNA): TGCGCCAGCAGCTTGGAAGGGACAGGGGGAAAGACCCAGTACTTC. Translated: CASSLEGTGGKTQYF.

About this clonotype itself: Being one base from a much bigger clone, this may be a read error. The rearrangement links TRBV12-3 or TRBV12-4 to TRBJ1-5; D is ambiguous. This CDR3 has 13 amino acids. The CDR3 sequence is CPSTLEAYQPQHF. DNA for the CDR3: TGTCCCAGCACCCTAGAAGCCTATCAGCCCCAGCATTTT.

At least ten counts were recorded for this clonotype. The V gene is TRBV12-3 or TRBV12-4, the J gene TRBJ2-1, with 11 bases matching TRBD2. The CDR3 runs to 16 residues. The V and J ends lost 4 bases and 4 bases, in that order; junction bases with no gene match: 6. The CDR3 loop reads CASSSLLAGDYNEQFF. In DNA, the CDR3 is TGTGCCAGCAGTTCTCTACTAGCGGGAGATTACAATGAGCAGTTCTTC.

This clonotype was picked up many times. This chain uses TRBV7-2 with TRBJ2-5; D uncertain. This CDR3 spans 15 amino acids. Trimming removed 1 base from V and 2 bases from J, with 11 bases in between. Germline V gene lookup returns CDR1 SGHTA and CDR2 FQGNSA. The CDR3 here is CASSLVITQQETQYF. The CDR3, as DNA: TGTGCCAGCAGCTTAGTTATTACACAGCAAGAGACCCAGTACTTC. The full variable domain, with the rest looked up from reference TRBV7-2 and TRBJ2-5, is GAGVSQSPSNKVTEKGKDVELRCDPISGHTALYWYRQSLGQGLEFLIYFQGNSAPDKSGLPSDRFSAERTGGSVSTLTIQRTQQEDSAVYLCASSLVITQQETQYFGPGTRLLVL.

This clonotype was detected many times. The rearrangement uses TRBV5-1 and TRBJ2-3, with 11 nucleotides matching TRBD2. Per the germline V gene, CDR1 is SGHRS and CDR2 is YFSETQ. This CDR3 spans 16 amino acids. The junction had 6 bases not matched to a gene; V was cut back by 4 bases and J by 2 bases. DNA for the CDR3: TGCGCCAGCAGCATCGCTAGCGGGGGGTCCACAGATACGCAGTATTTT. Encoded protein: CASSIASGGSTDTQYF.

This clonotype was detected many times. The J gene is TRBJ1-2, the V gene TRBV20-1, with D possibly TRBD1 on 6 matching bases. Trimming stripped 5 bases from V and 6 bases from J, with 19 bases between. The CDR3 runs 14 residues. Germline V gene sequence: CDR1 DFQATT, CDR2 SNEGSKA (reference sequence). DNA of the CDR3: TGCAGTGCTCCCTATCCAGGGGACTCCCATGGCTACACCTTC. Amino acid sequence: CSAPYPGDSHGYTF.

This clonotype was observed many times. This sequence joins TRBV6-4 and TRBJ2-2, with D possibly being TRBD2 (6 bases). The CDR3 consists of 13 residues. Germline CDR1 is MRHNA and CDR2 is SNTAGT. The germline V and J ends were trimmed by 5 bases and 4 bases, with 8 bases remaining between them. The CDR3 sequence is CASSRRGTGELFF. The CDR3 nucleotides are TGTGCCAGCAGTAGGAGGGGCACCGGGGAGCTGTTTTTT.

Ten or more counts support this clonotype. V usage is TRBV10-3 and J usage is TRBJ2-7, with D possibly matching TRBD1 (6 bases). This CDR3 is built from 15 residues. CDR1 and CDR2 from the germline V gene are ENHRY and SYGVKD. Trimming left V 2 bases short and J 1 base short, with 12 bases between. CDR3 DNA sequence: TGTGCCATCAGTGAGGGACAGACGAGATCCTACGAGCAGTACTTC. Translated: CAISEGQTRSYEQYF.

This clonotype was recorded at least ten times. The V gene is TRBV12-3 or TRBV12-4, the J gene TRBJ2-7; the D call may be TRBD1 or TRBD2 (5 bases each). The CDR3 is 14 amino acids. Trimming removed 5 bases at V and 0 bases at J, with 11 bases between. The CDR3 sequence is CASSGTESSYEQYF. The CDR3 nucleotides are TGTGCCAGCAGTGGGACGGAAAGCTCCTACGAGCAGTACTTC.

This clonotype turned up a few times. The chain has TRBV6-5 and TRBJ1-4; 7 bases map to TRBD1. J gave up 4 bases and V 2 bases, and 1 base lay outside the gene matches. Germline V gene data show CDR1 as MNHEY and CDR2 as SVGAGI. CDR3 size: 14 residues. The CDR3 region has the DNA TGTGCCAGCAGTTACGGGGACAGTAATGAAAAACTGTTTTTT. As protein: CASSYGDSNEKLFF.

This clonotype was counted ten times or more. V usage is TRBV7-2 and J usage is TRBJ2-3; D ambiguous. V lost 5 bases and J 1 base, leaving 10 bases between the germline ends. The CDR3 is made up of 14 amino acids. Germline V CDR1 and CDR2: SGHTA, FQGNSA. This CDR3 reads CASSQLTGTDTQYF. The CDR3 DNA reads TGTGCCAGCAGCCAGTTGACGGGCACAGATACGCAGTATTTT.

This clonotype has a count of ten or more. The rearrangement uses TRBV20-1 and TRBJ2-7, with TRBD2 matching 7 bases. The CDR3 totals 14 residues. V trimming: 5 bases; J trimming: 3 bases; junction bases outside the gene matches: 10. Germline V gives CDR1 DFQATT, CDR2 SNEGSKA (reference sequence). CDR3 nucleotides: TGCAGTGCTCGATCACAGACTAGCCTCTACGAGCAGTACTTC. This codes for CSARSQTSLYEQYF.

This clonotype was picked up many times. J is TRBJ2-1 and V is TRBV6-6; tentative D call: TRBD1 (5 bases). V was pared by 6 bases and J by 3 bases, with 21 bases between. The germline V gene has CDR1 MNHNY and CDR2 SVGAGI (reference sequence). The CDR3 is 17 residues long. CDR3 amino acids: CASSSDGPRGYYNEQFF. CDR3 coding DNA: TGTGCCAGCAGCTCCGACGGTCCAAGGGGCTACTACAATGAGCAGTTCTTC.

This clonotype has a handful of counts. V is TRBV10-3 and J is TRBJ1-3, with 8 nucleotides matching TRBD1. The J segment lost 3 bases and the V segment lost 7 bases, leaving 5 bases of the junction unmatched. This CDR3 contains 14 residues. Germline V gives CDR1 ENHRY, CDR2 SYGVKD. Here the CDR3 DNA reads TGTGCCATCATCCAACAGGGGGTTGGAAACACCATATATTTT. Translated: CAIIQQGVGNTIYF.

This clonotype occurred many times. The gene calls are TRBV20-1 and TRBJ2-4; 8 positions agree with TRBD2. The CDR3 sequence is 14 residues long. The germline V gene has CDR1 DFQATT and CDR2 SNEGSKA (reference sequence). Germline trimming cut 6 bases from V and 1 base from J; bases unmatched to any gene: 5. DNA of the CDR3: TGCAGTGCGCGGGAGGCGGGGGCCAAAAACATTCAGTACTTC. Translation gives CSAREAGAKNIQYF.

With respect to this clonotype: A much larger clone lies one base from this, so it may be a read error. This chain links TRBV5-1 with TRBJ2-7; the D is unclear. The CDR3 is 13 amino acids. In germline, CDR1 is SGHRS, CDR2 YFSETQ. DNA for the CDR3: TGCGCCATCAGCTTAGACTCCGTGGGCGAGCAGTACTTC. It codes for CAISLDSVGEQYF.

The chain has TRBV20-1 and TRBJ2-1; 10 bases are a match to TRBD2. The CDR3 is made up of 13 amino acids. With V trimmed by 6 bases and J by 6 bases, 5 bases remained unmatched. Germline V gene sequence: CDR1 DFQATT, CDR2 SNEGSKA (reference sequence). The CDR3 spells CSAQLAGINEQFF. Written as DNA, the CDR3 is TGCAGTGCCCAACTAGCGGGGATCAATGAGCAGTTCTTC.

This rearrangement joins TRBV7-8 to TRBJ2-5, with D possibly being TRBD1 or TRBD2 (5 bases each). Germline-derived CDR1 and CDR2 are SGHVS and FQNEAQ. With 2 bases removed from V and 5 bases from J, the gap between germline ends came to 18 bases. The CDR3 has 16 amino acids. The CDR3 here is CASSLIVAGAGETQYF. The CDR3 region has the DNA TGTGCCAGCAGCTTAATTGTGGCGGGCGCAGGGGAGACCCAGTACTTC.

This clonotype was seen repeatedly, ten times or more. The chain is built from TRBV7-2 and TRBJ2-7; D unresolved. The CDR3 is 14 amino acids. V shed 4 bases and J shed 2 bases, with 12 bases lying between them. Germline CDR1 and CDR2: SGHTA and FQGNSA. CDR3 bases: TGTGCCAGCAGCTCCGGACCTGAACCCTACGAGCAGTACTTC. It specifies CASSSGPEPYEQYF. Full variable domain (missing parts from reference TRBV7-2 and TRBJ2-7): GAGVSQSPSNKVTEKGKDVELRCDPISGHTALYWYRQSLGQGLEFLIYFQGNSAPDKSGLPSDRFSAERTGGSVSTLTIQRTQQEDSAVYLCASSSGPEPYEQYFGPGTRLTVT.

The table lists this clonotype with many counts. The rearrangement links TRBV7-2 to TRBJ1-4; no definite D call. With 0 bases removed from V and 7 bases from J, the gap between germline ends came to 9 bases. The CDR3 covers 14 residues. The germline CDR1 and CDR2 sequences are SGHTA and FQGNSA. CDR3 sequence (DNA): TGTGCCAGCAGCTTAGCTCCCACGGGTGAAAAACTGTTTTTT. Its translation is CASSLAPTGEKLFF.

This clonotype occurred many times. V is TRBV5-6 and J is TRBJ1-1, with D unclear. V dropped 7 bases and J dropped 5 bases, with 15 bases sitting between them. Per germline, CDR1 SGHDT and CDR2 YYEEEE. CDR3 length: 13 amino acids. CDR3 DNA: TGTGCCAGCGTTACGGGGAGAGGAACTGAAGCTTTCTTT. As protein: CASVTGRGTEAFF.

The sample holds many counts of this clonotype. This sequence joins TRBV6-1 and TRBJ1-2; D is possibly TRBD1 (5 bases). V was trimmed by 4 bases and J by 6 bases, leaving 12 bases between them. Germline V gives CDR1 MNHNS, CDR2 SASEGT. The CDR3 totals 13 residues. The CDR3 reads CASSGRLTDGYTF. The CDR3 nucleotides read TGTGCCAGCAGTGGAAGATTGACAGATGGCTACACCTTC.

This clonotype has a count of ten or more. The chain joins TRBV7-9 to TRBJ1-4; D ambiguous. This CDR3 spans 16 amino acids. Germline lookup yields CDR1 SEHNR and CDR2 FQNEAQ (reference sequence). Trimming removed 1 base at V and 6 bases at J, with 15 bases between. CDR3 sequence (DNA): TGTGCCAGCAGCTTAGTACCCCTGAGGAGGGATGAAAAACTGTTTTTT. As protein: CASSLVPLRRDEKLFF.

This clonotype was observed many times. The chain carries TRBV20-1 and TRBJ2-1, with 10 bases fitting TRBD2. V was pared by 8 bases and J by 5 bases, with 9 bases of the junction left unmatched. There are 14 residues in the CDR3. Germline-derived CDR1 and CDR2 are DFQATT and SNEGSKA (reference sequence). This CDR3 reads CSPEGTSDDNEQFF. CDR3 nucleotides: TGCAGTCCGGAGGGGACTAGCGACGACAATGAGCAGTTCTTC.

In this sample, this clonotype turned up many times. The V and J genes are TRBV15 and TRBJ1-2; D unresolved. Trimming left V 0 bases short and J 4 bases short, with 15 bases between. CDR1 LNHNV and CDR2 YYDKDF come from the germline V gene (reference sequence). This CDR3 spans 16 amino acids. As DNA, the CDR3 is TGTGCCACCAGCAGAGATAGTAGGGTTTTAGGCTATGGCTACACCTTC. Protein: CATSRDSRVLGYGYTF.